Each of the 31 T cell receptor beta chains below was sequenced from the same sample in a study of PD-1 blockade in classical Hodgkin lymphoma. Measured with immunoSEQ multiplex PCR; TCRdb has only the in-frame clones, and not every one. This sample yields about 32,000 clones, of which about nine tenths are seen a single time; roughly 1.2% belongs to the top ten. Documented time point: newly diagnosed, previously untreated cHL patient sample. CD4+ T cells were purified from thawed PBMCs by negative selection. Sequenced input: CD4+ T cells from blood. Receptors originate from a human donor with classical Hodgkin lymphoma.

This clone was counted a few times. The rearrangement links TRBV6-5 to TRBJ1-5, with 8 nucleotides matching TRBD1. The V gene's germline CDR1 is MNHEY and CDR2 SVGAGI. The CDR3 spans 15 residues. V shed 5 bases, J shed 3 bases, and the junction held 6 bases outside the gene matches. The CDR3 spells CASSPRDRSNQPQHF. The CDR3 DNA is TGTGCCAGCAGTCCCCGGGACAGGTCCAATCAGCCCCAGCATTTT.

The CDR3 loop is CASSLTGMLDNEQFF. DNA for the CDR3: TGTGCCAGCAGCCTGACAGGTATGTTGGACAATGAGCAGTTCTTC. The chain couples TRBV7-3 to TRBJ2-1, with a possible D match to TRBD1 (6 bases). The CDR3 extends over 15 amino acids. The V end lost 5 bases, the J end lost 5 bases, and 16 bases lay between the germline ends. Per the germline V gene, CDR1 is SGHTA and CDR2 is FQGTGA.

This rearrangement joins TRBV2 to TRBJ1-1; D remains ambiguous. In germline, CDR1 is SNHLY, CDR2 FYNNEI. CDR3 length: 14 residues. V was shortened by 0 bases and J by 11 bases, with 16 bases between the two germline ends. CDR3 in amino acids: CASSEALPGKEAFF. In DNA form, the CDR3 reads TGTGCCAGCAGTGAAGCGCTTCCCGGAAAAGAGGCTTTCTTT.

This chain's CDR3 is CASSLGLSNTEAFF. The DNA for the CDR3 is TGTGCCAGCAGCCTCGGACTTTCGAACACTGAAGCTTTCTTT. The chain combines TRBV11-2 with TRBJ1-1; D unclear. The CDR3 length is 14 residues. The germline V gene has CDR1 SGHAT and CDR2 FQNNGV. The germline V and J ends were trimmed by 5 bases and 1 base, with 11 bases remaining between them.

The rearrangement joins TRBV7-3 to TRBJ2-3; the D is unclear. Trimming cost V 5 bases and J 0 bases, with 3 bases left between them. The CDR3 has 12 residues. Germline V gene data show CDR1 as SGHTA and CDR2 as FQGTGA. The CDR3 DNA follows: TGTGCCAGCAGCCGTAGCACAGATACGCAGTATTTT. Its protein product is CASSRSTDTQYF. Full variable domain (missing parts from reference TRBV7-3 and TRBJ2-3): GAGVSQTPSNKVTEKGKYVELRCDPISGHTALYWYRQSLGQGPEFLIYFQGTGAADDSGLPNDRFFAVRPEGSVSTLKIQRTERGDSAVYLCASSRSTDTQYFGPGTRLTVL.

This chain joins TRBV5-4 and TRBJ1-2; 7 nucleotides align to TRBD1. The CDR3 has 14 amino acids. Germline CDR1 is SGHNT and CDR2 is YYREEE (reference sequence). The V and J ends lost 3 bases and 3 bases, in that order; junction bases with no gene match: 5. CDR3 DNA: TGTGCCAGCAGCTCGGGACAGACCTACTATGGCTACACCTTC. This translates into CASSSGQTYYGYTF.

V is TRBV7-8 and J is TRBJ1-1, with D perhaps TRBD1 (5 bases). Germline loops: CDR1 SGHVS, CDR2 FQNEAQ. Trimming stripped 4 bases from V and 5 bases from J, with 17 bases between. The CDR3 totals 15 residues. The CDR3 sequence is CASSSLRAGRTEAFF. CDR3 nucleotide sequence: TGTGCCAGCAGCTCTCTTCGGGCAGGGAGGACTGAAGCTTTCTTT.

The chain recombines TRBV6-1 with TRBJ2-2; 7 nucleotides align to TRBD2. Germline V CDR1 and CDR2: MNHNS, SASEGT. V dropped 5 bases and J dropped 8; count of bases not matched to a gene: 2. The CDR3 contains 12 residues. The CDR3 reads CASSPREGELFF. DNA of the CDR3: TGTGCCAGCAGTCCGCGGGAGGGGGAGCTGTTTTTT.

The V and J genes are TRBV9 and TRBJ2-3, with TRBD1 as a possible D gene (5 bases). Looked up from germline, CDR1 is SGDLS and CDR2 is YYNGEE. The V end was cut by 3 bases, the J end by 0 bases, with 8 bases between. The CDR3 runs to 14 residues. The CDR3 coding sequence is TGTGCCAGCAGCGGGACAACTAGCACAGATACGCAGTATTTT. Protein product: CASSGTTSTDTQYF. The entire variable domain, with the rest obtained from reference TRBV9 and TRBJ2-3, is as follows: DSGVTQTPKHLITATGQRVTLRCSPRSGDLSVYWYQQSLDQGLQFLIQYYNGEERAKGNILERFSAQQFPDLHSELNLSSLELGDSALYFCASSGTTSTDTQYFGPGTRLTVL.

The chain is built from TRBV18 and TRBJ2-2; the D gene is possibly TRBD2 (6 bases). Germline V gene data show CDR1 as KGHSH and CDR2 as LQKENI. The length of the CDR3 is 16 residues. V dropped 3 bases and J dropped 6 bases, with 17 bases sitting between them. The DNA of the CDR3 is TGTGCCAGCTCACCGCGAGGTGGGGGAGGCGCCGGGGAGCTGTTTTTT. This codes for CASSPRGGGGAGELFF.

Notes on this clone: Germline and junction disagree at one end, which may indicate a read error. The chain uses TRBV6-1 and TRBJ1-3; 7 nucleotides align to TRBD1. Germline CDR1 and CDR2: MNHNS and SASEGT. The CDR3 extends over 11 amino acids. Written as DNA, the CDR3 is TGTGCCAGCAGTGAAAGGGGGCCGGGGAATTTT. Its translation: CASSERGPGNF.

A remark on this clone: No DNA is shown, since the ends of the CDR3 on it are uncertain; the CDR3 is the one TCRdb lists. The rearrangement joins TRBV5-5 to TRBJ2-1; the table assigns TRBD1, which was not confirmed against the DNA. The germline V gene has CDR1 SGHKS and CDR2 YYEKEE (reference sequence). Counting both end residues, the CDR3 totals 13 amino acids. The CDR3 spells CASSFGLGTGAFF.

The V call is TRBV27, the J call TRBJ1-3; D is ambiguous. Trimming removed 2 bases from V and 0 bases from J, with 8 bases in between. Looked up from germline, CDR1 is MNHEY and CDR2 is SMNVEV (reference sequence). This CDR3 spans 15 amino acids. The CDR3 protein is CASSLKVNSGNTIYF. DNA for the CDR3: TGTGCCAGCAGTTTAAAGGTGAACTCTGGAAACACCATATATTTT.

V and J are TRBV19 and TRBJ2-7; the D gene could be TRBD1 or TRBD2 (5 bases each). The CDR3 spans 16 residues. Trimming cost V 6 bases and J 0 bases, with 18 bases left between them. CDR1 is LNHDA and CDR2 is SQIVND in the germline V gene (reference sequence). CDR3: CASSYRPGQGSYEQYF. As DNA, the CDR3 is TGTGCCAGTAGCTACCGTCCGGGGCAGGGCTCCTACGAGCAGTACTTC.

The CDR3 is CASSRGQIYNEQFF. CDR3 bases: TGTGCCAGCTCACGTGGACAGATTTACAATGAGCAGTTCTTC. V usage is TRBV18 and J usage is TRBJ2-1; possibly TRBD1 for D (6 bases). Trimming left V 4 bases short and J 4 bases short, with 11 bases between. Germline loops: CDR1 KGHSH, CDR2 LQKENI. The CDR3 is 14 amino acids.

V and J are TRBV18 and TRBJ1-1, with 10 bases that match TRBD1. CDR1 and CDR2 from the germline V gene are KGHSH and LQKENI. J was trimmed by 0 bases and V by 0 bases; bases with no gene match: 4. The CDR3 length is 17 residues. The CDR3 coding sequence is TGTGCCAGCTCACCACCCGGGACAGGGGTTATGAACACTGAAGCTTTCTTT. Protein: CASSPPGTGVMNTEAFF.

The chain joins TRBV5-1 to TRBJ2-3; D is unclear. The germline CDR1 and CDR2 sequences are SGHRS and YFSETQ. With 0 bases removed from V and 0 bases from J, the gap between germline ends came to 2 bases. The CDR3 is 13 amino acids. The CDR3 sequence: CASSLDSTDTQYF. The CDR3 coding sequence is TGCGCCAGCAGCTTGGACAGCACAGATACGCAGTATTTT.

Details on this clone: A junction end diverges from the germline sequence, so it may reflect a read error. The CDR3 here is CASSFSPGGETQYF. DNA of the CDR3: TGTGCTAGCAGCTTTTCCCCGGGAGGGGAGACCCAGTACTTC. V usage is TRBV7-7 and J usage is TRBJ2-5; 8 bases line up with TRBD2. The CDR3 extends over 14 amino acids. Germline V CDR1 and CDR2: SSHAT, FNYEAQ (reference sequence).

V and J are TRBV7-7 and TRBJ2-2, with D tentatively TRBD1 (5 bases). With 7 bases removed from V and 4 bases from J, the gap between germline ends came to 7 bases. CDR3 size: 12 residues. Germline V gene sequence: CDR1 SSHAT, CDR2 FNYEAQ (reference sequence). This CDR3 is CASTGFTGELFF. Written as DNA, the CDR3 is TGTGCCAGCACAGGGTTCACCGGGGAGCTGTTTTTT. The full variable domain, in which reference TRBV7-7 and TRBJ2-2 provide the parts outside the CDR3, is GAGVSQSPRYKVTKRGQDVTLRCDPISSHATLYWYQQALGQGPEFLTYFNYEAQPDKSGLPSDRFSAERPEGSISTLTIQRTEQRDSAMYRCASTGFTGELFFGEGSRLTVL.

The chain is built from TRBV11-2 and TRBJ2-7; TRBD1 matches at 11 bases. This CDR3 spans 14 amino acids. Trimming took 5 bases from V and 7 from J; bases not matched to a gene: 7. The V gene's germline CDR1 is SGHAT and CDR2 FQNNGV. The CDR3: CASSRPDRGREQYF. Written as DNA, the CDR3 is TGTGCCAGCAGCAGACCGGACAGGGGGCGGGAGCAGTACTTC.

V gene TRBV10-3 combines with J gene TRBJ2-1; D remains ambiguous. The CDR3 is 13 residues long. CDR1 is ENHRY and CDR2 is SYGVKD in the germline V gene. Trimming took 5 bases from V and 5 from J, leaving 10 bases between them. In nucleotides, the CDR3 is TGTGCCATCAGTTCGGGTCTCAACAATGAGCAGTTCTTC. Residues: CAISSGLNNEQFF.

The V gene is TRBV19, the J gene TRBJ1-1; 8 bases align to TRBD1. CDR1 LNHDA and CDR2 SQIVND come from the germline V gene (reference sequence). The CDR3 has 13 amino acids. V shed 3 bases and J 9 bases; nucleotides not matched to a gene: 6. The CDR3 spells CASSMNRQGKAFF. CDR3 nucleotide sequence: TGTGCCAGTAGTATGAACCGACAGGGGAAAGCTTTCTTT.

V gene TRBV10-3 combines with J gene TRBJ1-2; D not certain. CDR1 and CDR2 from the germline V gene are ENHRY and SYGVKD. This CDR3 comprises 13 residues. With 11 bases removed from V and 2 bases from J, the gap between germline ends came to 15 bases. CDR3 sequence: CASRVAENYGYTF. CDR3 nucleotides: TGTGCCTCTAGGGTCGCCGAAAACTATGGCTACACCTTC.

This chain links TRBV10-1 with TRBJ2-7; no reliable D call. CDR3 length: 14 residues. Trimming took 3 bases from V and 2 from J, leaving 11 bases between them. CDR1 WNHNN and CDR2 SYGVQD come from the germline V gene (reference sequence). CDR3 amino acids: CASSDQNRPYEQYF. The CDR3 DNA is TGCGCCAGCAGTGACCAAAACAGACCCTACGAGCAGTACTTC.

This clone was counted only a few times. The chain is built from TRBV6-1 and TRBJ2-7; 7 bases are a match to TRBD1. CDR3 size: 12 residues. Losses at the gene ends were 6 bases for V and 6 bases for J; bases not matched to a gene: 5. Germline assignment: CDR1 MNHNS and CDR2 SASEGT. In nucleotides, the CDR3 is TGTGCCAGCAGGCCCGGGACAGTCGAGCAGTACTTC. Its protein is CASRPGTVEQYF.

The gene calls are TRBV13 and TRBJ2-2, with D perhaps TRBD1 (6 bases). There are 13 residues in the CDR3. Trimming removed 6 bases at V and 7 bases at J, with 12 bases between. Germline CDR1 and CDR2: PRHDT and FYEKMQ (reference sequence). In nucleotides, the CDR3 is TGTGCCAGCAGAAGGGGGTTGGACGGGGAGCTGTTTTTT. This sequence encodes CASRRGLDGELFF.

This clone occurred once. The chain is built from TRBV2 and TRBJ1-2; weak D call: TRBD1 (6 bases). V lost 6 bases, J lost 0 bases, and 11 bases lay in between. Looked up from germline, CDR1 is SNHLY and CDR2 is FYNNEI. The CDR3 runs to 14 residues. Here the CDR3 reads CASSEGHPNYGYTF. CDR3 coding DNA: TGTGCCAGCAGCGAGGGACACCCTAACTATGGCTACACCTTC.

V and J are TRBV28 and TRBJ2-1; 9 nucleotides line up with TRBD1. Germline assignment: CDR1 MDHEN and CDR2 SYDVKM. The length of the CDR3 is 15 residues. The J segment lost 10 bases and the V segment lost 3 bases, leaving 10 bases of the junction unmatched. The CDR3 DNA sequence: TGTGCCAGCAGTTTTGGGGACAGGGACTTTGGGGAGCAGTTCTTC. Amino acid sequence: CASSFGDRDFGEQFF.

The rearrangement joins TRBV27 to TRBJ2-2; D may be TRBD1 or TRBD2 (6 bases each). Between the trimmed V and J ends, which lost 6 bases and 1 base, there was a span of 12 bases. Germline assignment: CDR1 MNHEY and CDR2 SMNVEV (reference sequence). This CDR3 has 15 residues. The CDR3 nucleotides read TGTGCCAGCAGGGGGGGCGTGCTGAACACCGGGGAGCTGTTTTTT. Its translation: CASRGGVLNTGELFF.

The rearrangement uses TRBV5-4 and TRBJ2-1; 11 bases match TRBD2. The CDR3 is made up of 16 amino acids. Trimming removed 2 bases from V and 0 bases from J; junction bases left unmatched: 1. The germline V gene has CDR1 SGHNT and CDR2 YYREEE (reference sequence). The CDR3 spells CASSLGTSGSYNEQFF. CDR3 bases: TGTGCCAGCAGCTTAGGGACTAGCGGCTCCTACAATGAGCAGTTCTTC.

CDR3 sequence (DNA): TGTGCCAGCGGGAGACAGGGGAACTATGGCTACACCTTC. It specifies CASGRQGNYGYTF. The J gene is TRBJ1-2, the V gene TRBV7-9; 8 bases are a match to TRBD1. CDR3 length: 13 amino acids. V shed 8 bases, J shed 2 bases, and the junction held 4 bases outside the gene matches. The V gene's germline CDR1 is SEHNR and CDR2 FQNEAQ (reference sequence).